The rows below give T cell receptor beta chains drawn from one sample of a study of early stage breast cancer tumors. Clones were read by immunoSEQ multiplex PCR, and TCRdb kept only the in-frame ones, dropping some. Here the sample spans tens of thousands of clones, approximately 72% being singletons. The sequenced sample was blood. The receptors stem from a person aged 50 to 59 with breast cancer. Both conserved end residues are part of each CDR3. Each record gives: V gene, J gene, CDR3 protein.

TRBV5-6	TRBJ2-5	CASSLDLGQAEETQYF
TRBV6-5	TRBJ2-3	CASSSPVVRGPQYF
TRBV7-2	TRBJ2-1	CASSLSGSSYNEQFF
TRBV27	TRBJ2-7	CASSPTGGAYEQYF
TRBV7-8	TRBJ2-4	CASSSPPGIAGLNIQYF
TRBV19	TRBJ2-6	CASSYREGTGANVLTF
TRBV7-9	TRBJ2-7	CASSLSGADVWEQYF
TRBV29-1	TRBJ2-5	CSMSSGQETQYF
TRBV29-1	TRBJ1-4	CSVVGATTNEKLFF
TRBV4-1	TRBJ2-1	CASSQGNLGGGEQFF
TRBV9	TRBJ1-1	CASSSEVQGGALNTEAFF
TRBV5-6	TRBJ1-2	CASTLETGIYGYTF
TRBV11-3	TRBJ2-5	CASSLAEETQYF
TRBV29-1	TRBJ1-5	CSVVTGGSGQPQHF
TRBV6-1	TRBJ1-5	CASSESSDQPQHF
TRBV2	TRBJ2-5	CATSRDRQETQYF
TRBV11-2	TRBJ2-3	CASSLERGITTDTQYF
TRBV5-6	TRBJ2-3	CASSEGLAGDTQYF
TRBV7-2	TRBJ1-2	CASSLGPSVITNYGYTF
TRBV19	TRBJ1-1	CASNQQGGNTEAFF
TRBV7-8	TRBJ2-7	CASSRRDSRLDEQYF
TRBV2	TRBJ2-3	CASSASGGSTDTQYF
TRBV30	TRBJ2-3	CAWKVAGVSTDTQYF
TRBV7-7	TRBJ2-1	CASSLGASGRADEQFF
TRBV5-6	TRBJ2-1	CASSLDGDPGSYNEQFF
TRBV19	TRBJ2-7	CASSGTGGNEQYF
TRBV10-3	TRBJ1-1	CATSSRTGEGDTEAFF
TRBV6-1	TRBJ2-2	CASMQVSGELFF
TRBV27	TRBJ1-2	CASSLGRGRTNYGYTF
TRBV9	TRBJ1-2	CASSVDSGVGYTF
TRBV2	TRBJ2-7	CASSRQLDYEQYF
TRBV6-6	TRBJ2-1	CASSSGTGNNEQFF
TRBV7-3	TRBJ2-3	CASSLLSGTDTQYF
TRBV18	TRBJ1-2	CASSPDQGLGYTF
TRBV5-1	TRBJ2-2	CASSLALYTGELFF
TRBV2	TRBJ1-5	CASKGQGSERQPQHF
TRBV6-1	TRBJ1-1	CASSESGAEAFF
TRBV7-2	TRBJ1-6	CASSPGQGRNSPLHF
TRBV6-1	TRBJ1-1	CAITWGGNTEAFF
TRBV19	TRBJ1-5	CASSIREKGNQPQHF
TRBV6-1	TRBJ2-3	CSTRDRGTDTQYF
TRBV5-1	TRBJ1-1	CASSLQGSATEAFF
TRBV5-5	TRBJ1-2	CASSGGQGEGYTF
TRBV14	TRBJ1-3	CASSQVGGNTIYF
TRBV19	TRBJ2-3	CATTRRETDTQYF
TRBV6-4	TRBJ1-4	CASVKRDRGNEKLFF
TRBV5-8	TRBJ2-3	CASSIQAPSTDTQYF
TRBV11-3	TRBJ1-2	CASSPPFYGSWPSGGYTF
TRBV18	TRBJ1-2	CASSHSSGDLSYGYTF
TRBV10-3	TRBJ2-2	CAISDNRGNSNTGELFF
TRBV5-4	TRBJ2-3	CASSPGLAGGWSTDTQYF
TRBV5-6	TRBJ1-2	CASSLRTVRSHYGYTF
TRBV9	TRBJ2-7	CASSVADSGRGPYEQYF
TRBV15	TRBJ2-2	CATSARFSTALAGGTGELFF
TRBV4-3	TRBJ1-6	CASSHRDLNSPLHF
TRBV7-6	TRBJ2-5	CASSSKTSGGARETQYF
TRBV11-2	TRBJ2-7	CASSLGTSGTYEQYF
TRBV28	TRBJ1-1	CASSRTGTNTEAFF
TRBV12-5	TRBJ2-5	CASGQGGQETQYF